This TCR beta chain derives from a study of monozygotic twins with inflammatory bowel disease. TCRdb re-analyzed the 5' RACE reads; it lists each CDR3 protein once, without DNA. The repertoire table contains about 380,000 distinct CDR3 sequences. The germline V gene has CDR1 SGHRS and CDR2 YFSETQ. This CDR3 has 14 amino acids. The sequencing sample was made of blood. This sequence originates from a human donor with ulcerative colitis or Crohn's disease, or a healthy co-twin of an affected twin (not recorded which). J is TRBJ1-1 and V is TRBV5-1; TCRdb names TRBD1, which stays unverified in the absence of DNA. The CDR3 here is CASSVGQPNTEAFF.